By sample share, the clone carrying this TCR beta chain is medium-sized. Antigen specificity is unknown. In germline, CDR1 is SQVTM, CDR2 ANQGSEA. V trimming: 6 bases; J trimming: 8 bases; junction bases outside the gene matches: 6. The CDR3 sequence is 13 residues long. TCR beta rearrangements were amplified from peripheral blood genomic DNA. TRB rearrangements spanning V, D and J were amplified using mixed TRB-A/B primers. TCRdb reanalysed the multiplex PCR reads using MiXCR and keeps one entry per CDR3 protein. The sample shows 8,100 or so distinct CDR3 sequences, roughly 35% of them seen only once. The record originates from a study of T cell repertoires in aging, cancer and after chemotherapy. As for the study in general: Over several months to years, re-sampled healthy donor repertoires clearly shared clones.

Study conclusions and caveats: Compared with age-matched healthy donors, untreated hematological or solid cancer patients showed higher blood TCR clonality. Rebound thymic output was suggested by rising median generation probability during chemotherapy in each cancer cohort.

This sequence joins TRBV29-1 and TRBJ1-4; 10 bases match TRBD1. Sequencing was carried out using blood. The TCR originated in a human donor in good health. CDR3 amino acids: CSVTGTGAEKLFF. Here the CDR3 DNA reads TGCAGCGTGACGGGGACAGGGGCCGAAAAACTGTTTTTT.